One and the same sample provided the 13 T cell receptor beta chains below, sequenced in a study of cytomegalovirus exposure and HLA in healthy donors. The PCR was carried out with 60 Vbeta primers and 13 Jbeta primers. Assay: immunoSEQ multiplex PCR; the TCRdb copy retains only in-frame clones and omits some. The listing contains more than 90,000 clones. Sequenced sample: PBMCs. These receptors were obtained from a man aged 40-55 years in good health and CMV-seropositive.

The V and J genes are TRBV11-3 and TRBJ1-1, with D uncertain. The CDR3 is 13 residues long. Trimming took 5 bases from V and 9 from J, leaving 16 bases between them. Germline CDR1 is SGHNT and CDR2 is YENEEA. The DNA for the CDR3 is TGTGCCAGCAGCCAGACGGTTAGACAACAAGCTTTCTTT. It yields the protein CASSQTVRQQAFF.

This rearrangement joins TRBV6-1 to TRBJ2-7; D gene ambiguous. CDR3 length: 13 amino acids. Looked up from germline, CDR1 is MNHNS and CDR2 is SASEGT. V was cut by 7 bases and J by 4 bases, with 14 bases left in between. The chain's CDR3 is CASMPAGRYEQYF. CDR3 DNA sequence: TGTGCCAGCATGCCGGCAGGCCGATACGAGCAGTACTTC.

Points on this clone: Other DNA sequences from this sample encode an identical CDR3 as well. The V and J genes are TRBV6-5 and TRBJ1-5, with 7 bases that match TRBD1. Germline V gene data show CDR1 as MNHEY and CDR2 as SVGAGI. CDR3 length: 16 residues. Germline trimming cut 4 bases from V and 3 bases from J; bases unmatched to any gene: 9. CDR3 in DNA: TGTGCCAGCAGTTCCGAGCCGACAGGGATCAATCAGCCCCAGCATTTT. This encodes CASSSEPTGINQPQHF.

V and J are TRBV7-2 and TRBJ2-3; 8 bases align to TRBD2. The CDR3 extends over 14 amino acids. Per germline, CDR1 SGHTA and CDR2 FQGNSA. Trimming cost V 5 bases and J 4 bases; bases outside gene matches: 5. The CDR3 DNA reads TGTGCCAGCAGCCAAACGGGAGGGCCAGATACGCAGTATTTT. Translated, it gives CASSQTGGPDTQYF.

The chain recombines TRBV6-1 with TRBJ2-1, with TRBD1 identical over 9 bases. Germline V lookup: CDR1 MNHNS, CDR2 SASEGT. The CDR3 totals 15 residues. The V and J ends lost 6 bases and 1 base, in that order; junction bases with no gene match: 4. The CDR3 nucleotides read TGTGCCAGCAGCGTAGACAGGGGGTCCTACAATGAGCAGTTCTTC. The encoded protein is CASSVDRGSYNEQFF.

The chain has TRBV19 and TRBJ1-1, with a tentative D call TRBD1 (5 bases). CDR3 length: 13 residues. Germline V gene data show CDR1 as LNHDA and CDR2 as SQIVND (reference sequence). Trimming removed 5 bases at V and 6 bases at J, with 13 bases between. Here the CDR3 DNA reads TGTGCCAGTAGTGGGGTTCAGGGATCTGAAGCTTTCTTT. It yields the protein CASSGVQGSEAFF.

The genes are TRBV28 and TRBJ2-3; TRBD2 might be the D (5 bases). Between the trimmed V and J ends, which lost 6 bases and 4 bases, there was a span of 8 bases. This CDR3 spans 12 amino acids. The germline V gene encodes CDR1 MDHEN and CDR2 SYDVKM. The DNA for the CDR3 is TGTGCCAGCAGGGGAGCGGCAGATACGCAGTATTTT. Amino acids: CASRGAADTQYF.

The rearrangement links TRBV7-8 to TRBJ1-5, with D unclear. Per the germline V gene, CDR1 is SGHVS and CDR2 is FQNEAQ. The V end lost 3 bases, the J end lost 2 bases, and 8 bases lay between the germline ends. The CDR3 is 14 residues long. CDR3 bases: TGTGCCAGCAGCTTCAACCAGGGCAATCAGCCCCAGCATTTT. It codes for CASSFNQGNQPQHF. The variable domain in full, with the rest retrieved from reference TRBV7-8 and TRBJ1-5, is GAGVSQSPRYKVAKRGQDVALRCDPISGHVSLFWYQQALGQGPEFLTYFQNEAQLDKSGLPSDRFFAERPEGSVSTLKIQRTQQEDSAVYLCASSFNQGNQPQHFGDGTRLSIL.

CDR3 sequence reads: CASSRTGGRDTQYF. CDR3 nucleotide sequence: TGTGCCAGCAGTAGGACAGGGGGAAGGGATACGCAGTATTTT. V usage is TRBV27 and J usage is TRBJ2-3, with 10 bases aligning to TRBD1. CDR3 size: 14 residues. V lost 5 bases, J lost 6 bases, and 5 bases stayed unmatched. Germline V gives CDR1 MNHEY, CDR2 SMNVEV (reference sequence).

The genes are TRBV7-2 and TRBJ1-1; D gene unclear. The germline CDR1 and CDR2 sequences are SGHTA and FQGNSA. V was shortened by 0 bases and J by 0 bases, with 11 bases between the two germline ends. The CDR3 covers 16 residues. The CDR3 loop is CASSLAVGRLNTEAFF. In nucleotides, the CDR3 is TGTGCCAGCAGCTTAGCTGTTGGCAGGTTGAACACTGAAGCTTTCTTT.

The rearrangement uses TRBV19 and TRBJ1-1; 8 bases agree with TRBD1. CDR1 LNHDA and CDR2 SQIVND come from the germline V gene (reference sequence). This CDR3 spans 17 amino acids. V was pared by 4 bases and J by 4 bases, with 14 bases of the junction left unmatched. CDR3 in DNA: TGTGCCAGTAGTAGGATCACAGGGGGATTGGGGTTCACTGAAGCTTTCTTT. Translation: CASSRITGGLGFTEAFF.

The chain employs TRBV9 and TRBJ2-3; TRBD2 aligns across 14 bases. The V gene's germline CDR1 is SGDLS and CDR2 YYNGEE. Germline trimming cut 4 bases from V and 6 bases from J; bases unmatched to any gene: 10. The CDR3 extends over 17 amino acids. CDR3 coding DNA: TGTGCCAGCAGCACCGGGACTAGCGGGAGTGTTAGGGATACGCAGTATTTT. Its translation is CASSTGTSGSVRDTQYF.

The chain uses TRBV19 and TRBJ2-7; a weak D match, TRBD2 (5 bases). V was cut by 3 bases and J by 5 bases, with 20 bases left in between. This CDR3 contains 16 residues. The germline gives CDR1 LNHDA, CDR2 SQIVND (reference sequence). CDR3 in amino acids: CASSIGSGSRRNEQYF. DNA for the CDR3: TGTGCCAGTAGTATTGGATCGGGGTCGCGCCGAAACGAGCAGTACTTC.